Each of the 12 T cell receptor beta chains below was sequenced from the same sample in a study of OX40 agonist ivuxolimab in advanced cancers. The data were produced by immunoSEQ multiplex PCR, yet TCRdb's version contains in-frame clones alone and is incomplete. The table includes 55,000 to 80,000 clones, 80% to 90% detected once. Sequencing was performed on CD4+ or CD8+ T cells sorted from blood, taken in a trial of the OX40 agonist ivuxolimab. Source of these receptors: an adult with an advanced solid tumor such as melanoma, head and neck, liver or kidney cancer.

CDR3: CASSLDRGFDTQYF. Written as DNA, the CDR3 is TGTGCCAGCAGCTTAGACAGGGGGTTTGATACGCAGTATTTT. The rearrangement links TRBV11-2 to TRBJ2-3, with 7 bases aligning to TRBD1. The germline V gene encodes CDR1 SGHAT and CDR2 FQNNGV. V shed 0 bases and J 6 bases; nucleotides not matched to a gene: 3. CDR3 length equals 14 residues.

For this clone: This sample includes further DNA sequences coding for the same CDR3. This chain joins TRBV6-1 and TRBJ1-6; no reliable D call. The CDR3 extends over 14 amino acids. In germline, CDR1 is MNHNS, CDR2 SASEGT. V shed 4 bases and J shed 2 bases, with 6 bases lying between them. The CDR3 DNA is TGTGCCAGCAGTGCCGGGCCCTATAATTCACCCCTCCACTTT. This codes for CASSAGPYNSPLHF.

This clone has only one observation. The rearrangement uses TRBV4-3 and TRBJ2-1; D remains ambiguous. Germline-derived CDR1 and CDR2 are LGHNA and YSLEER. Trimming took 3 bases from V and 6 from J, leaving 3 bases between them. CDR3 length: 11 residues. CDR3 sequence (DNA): TGCGCCAGCAGCCATTTCAATGAGCAGTTCTTC. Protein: CASSHFNEQFF.

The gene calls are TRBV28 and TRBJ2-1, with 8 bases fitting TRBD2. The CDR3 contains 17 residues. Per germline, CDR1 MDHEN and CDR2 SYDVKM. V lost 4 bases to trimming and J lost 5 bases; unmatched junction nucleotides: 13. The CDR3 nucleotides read TGTGCCAGCAGTTCCGGGGCGGCCGGGAGGGCGGACAATGAGCAGTTCTTC. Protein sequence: CASSSGAAGRADNEQFF.

Here the CDR3 reads CASSLGTRDTNYGYTF. In nucleotides, the CDR3 is TGCGCCAGCAGCTTGGGAACCCGGGACACCAACTATGGCTACACCTTC. The chain uses TRBV5-1 and TRBJ1-2; TRBD1 might be the D (6 bases). The CDR3 has 16 amino acids. Trimming stripped 0 bases from V and 2 bases from J, with 14 bases between. Germline V gene sequence: CDR1 SGHRS, CDR2 YFSETQ.

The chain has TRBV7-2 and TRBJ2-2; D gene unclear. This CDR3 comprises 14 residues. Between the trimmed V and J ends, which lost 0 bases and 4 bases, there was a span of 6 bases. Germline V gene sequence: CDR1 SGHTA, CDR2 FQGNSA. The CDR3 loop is CASSLARPTGELFF. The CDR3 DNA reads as TGTGCCAGCAGCTTAGCCCGCCCCACCGGGGAGCTGTTTTTT. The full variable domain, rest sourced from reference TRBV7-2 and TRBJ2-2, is GAGVSQSPSNKVTEKGKDVELRCDPISGHTALYWYRQSLGQGLEFLIYFQGNSAPDKSGLPSDRFSAERTGGSVSTLTIQRTQQEDSAVYLCASSLARPTGELFFGEGSRLTVL.

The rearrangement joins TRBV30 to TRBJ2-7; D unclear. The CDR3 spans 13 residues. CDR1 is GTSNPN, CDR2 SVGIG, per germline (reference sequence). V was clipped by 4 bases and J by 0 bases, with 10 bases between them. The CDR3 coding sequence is TGTGCCTGGAATGTCGGATCCTCCTACGAGCAGTACTTC. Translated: CAWNVGSSYEQYF.

The CDR3 sequence is CASSLWSTANEKLFF. For the CDR3, the DNA is TGTGCCAGCAGTTTATGGAGTACAGCTAATGAAAAACTGTTTTTT. This chain uses TRBV28 with TRBJ1-4; D call uncertain. This CDR3 contains 15 residues. Germline CDR1 MDHEN, CDR2 SYDVKM. Trimming cost V 0 bases and J 3 bases, with 8 bases left between them.

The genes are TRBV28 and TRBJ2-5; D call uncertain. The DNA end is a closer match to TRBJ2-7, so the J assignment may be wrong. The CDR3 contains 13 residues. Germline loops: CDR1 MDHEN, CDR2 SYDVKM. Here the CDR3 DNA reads TGTGCCAGCAGTTTAGGTCCCTCCTACGAGCAGTACTTC. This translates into CASSLGPSYEQYF.

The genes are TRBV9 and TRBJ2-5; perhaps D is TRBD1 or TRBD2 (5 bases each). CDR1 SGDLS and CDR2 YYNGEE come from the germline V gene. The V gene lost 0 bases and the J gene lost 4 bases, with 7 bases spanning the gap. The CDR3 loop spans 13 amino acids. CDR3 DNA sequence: TGTGCCAGCAGCGTAGCTGGGGGAGAGACCCAGTACTTC. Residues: CASSVAGGETQYF.

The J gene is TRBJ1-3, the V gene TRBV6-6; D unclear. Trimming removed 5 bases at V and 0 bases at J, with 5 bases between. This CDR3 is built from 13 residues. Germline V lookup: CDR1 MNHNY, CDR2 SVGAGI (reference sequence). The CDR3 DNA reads TGTGCCAGCAGTCCGTTCTCTGGAAACACCATATATTTT. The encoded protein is CASSPFSGNTIYF.

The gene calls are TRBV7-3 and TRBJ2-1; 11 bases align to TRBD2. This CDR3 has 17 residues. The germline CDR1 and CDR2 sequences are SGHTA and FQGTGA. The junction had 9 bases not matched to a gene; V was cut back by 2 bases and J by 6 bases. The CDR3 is CASSLALAGGGANEQFF. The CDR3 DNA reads TGTGCCAGCAGCTTAGCGCTAGCGGGAGGAGGTGCCAATGAGCAGTTCTTC.